This T cell receptor (beta chain) comes out of a study of blood T cell repertoires in COVID-19. The wider study: Sites in the United States, Italy and Spain provided acute and convalescent COVID-19 samples.

Authors' data handling: Estimated nucleated cell counts came from reference gene primer amplification. Generated by immunoSEQ multiplex PCR, the TCRdb table keeps only in-frame clones and is missing some. The DNA was the basis for D and trimming; V, J and clone size are from that table. The data show 100,000 to 150,000 clones, with about four fifths seen just once and less than 20% held by the top ten. V lost 5 bases to trimming and J lost 0 bases, with 11 bases between them. The CDR3 has 15 amino acids. Germline-derived CDR1 and CDR2 are LGHNA and YNFKEQ. This TCR was recovered from a woman between 45 and 60 years old with acute or convalescent COVID-19. The chain combines TRBV4-2 with TRBJ1-5; D possibly corresponds to TRBD1 (6 bases). Sequenced: peripheral blood. The CDR3 loop is CASSVHRDSNQPQHF. In DNA form, the CDR3 reads TGTGCCAGCAGCGTCCACAGGGATAGCAATCAGCCCCAGCATTTT.